This TCR beta chain was obtained from a study of molecular identifiers for immune sequencing clone quantification. Whole-study findings and limits: In cases of identical TCR molecules sharing a barcode, highly expanded clone sizes could be underestimated. Jurkat TCR RNA from one cell was spiked into approximately 1 million naive cells, and it was reportedly detectable there.

Per the germline V gene, CDR1 is MDHEN and CDR2 is SYDVKM. This CDR3 contains 15 residues. V was pared by 2 bases and J by 0 bases, with 8 bases between. Naive CD8 T cells underwent sorting with the CD8+CD4-CCR7+CD45RA+ definition. TCRdb analysed the PCR reads with MiXCR anew, one entry per CDR3 protein. The sample comprises around 480,000 distinct CDR3 sequences, approximately 25% of which are singletons, and over 0.6% rests with the top ten. In its sample, this clonotype was seen a few times. Its specificity is unknown. The gene calls are TRBV28 and TRBJ1-3; D gene ambiguous. Sequencing used naive CD8+ T cells from blood, with Jurkat cell RNA spiked in. Subset in this sample: FACS-sorted CD8+CD4-CCR7+CD45RA+ naive T cells. The receptor comes from a human donor in good health. Some libraries in this study had Jurkat cell RNA spiked in. The CDR3 region is CASSLLASSGNTIYF. For the CDR3, the DNA is TGTGCCAGCAGTTTACTGGCCTCCTCTGGAAACACCATATATTTT.